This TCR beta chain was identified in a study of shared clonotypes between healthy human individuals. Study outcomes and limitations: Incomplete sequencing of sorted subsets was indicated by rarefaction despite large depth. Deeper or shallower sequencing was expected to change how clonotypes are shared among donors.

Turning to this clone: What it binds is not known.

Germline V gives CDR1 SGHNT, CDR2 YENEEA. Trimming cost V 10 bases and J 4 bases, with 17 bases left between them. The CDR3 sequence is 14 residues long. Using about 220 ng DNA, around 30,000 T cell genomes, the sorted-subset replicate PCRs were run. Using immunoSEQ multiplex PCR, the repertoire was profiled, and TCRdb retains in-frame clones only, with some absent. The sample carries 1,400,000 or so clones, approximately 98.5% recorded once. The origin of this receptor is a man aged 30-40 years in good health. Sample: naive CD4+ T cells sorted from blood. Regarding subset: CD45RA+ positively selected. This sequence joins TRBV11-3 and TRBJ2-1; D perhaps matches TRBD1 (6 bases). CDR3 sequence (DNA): TGTGCCACCTACTCGACAGGAACATACAATGAGCAGTTCTTC. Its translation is CATYSTGTYNEQFF.